The 5 T cell receptor beta chains presented below share a single source sample, sequenced in a study of shared clonotypes between healthy human individuals. The assay was immunoSEQ multiplex PCR, and TCRdb's table has in-frame clones only and misses some. The sample includes approximately 1.1 million clones, around three quarters of them seen just once. The sample comprised memory CD4+ T cells from PBMCs. Stated subset: CD45RA-negative fraction. The receptors were gathered from a man aged 18-30 years in good health. Some clones in this sample may be carry-over from other donors' samples.

The J gene is TRBJ1-1, the V gene TRBV2; D not resolved. The V end was cut by 5 bases, the J end by 3 bases, with 13 bases between. This CDR3 comprises 14 residues. Germline V gene data show CDR1 as SNHLY and CDR2 as FYNNEI. CDR3 sequence reads: CASSILEAYTEAFF. In DNA form, the CDR3 reads TGTGCCAGCAGTATATTAGAGGCTTACACTGAAGCTTTCTTT.

The V and J genes are TRBV6-5 and TRBJ2-7, with 7 bases aligning to TRBD2. Germline CDR1 and CDR2: MNHEY and SVGAGI. The CDR3 is made up of 14 amino acids. Losses at the gene ends were 7 bases for V and 2 bases for J; bases not matched to a gene: 8. Here the CDR3 reads CASKRTGGPYEQYF. The CDR3 nucleotides read TGTGCCAGCAAGAGAACGGGGGGTCCCTACGAGCAGTACTTC.

This chain connects TRBV2 to TRBJ2-3; D is ambiguous. Trimming removed 4 bases from V and 2 bases from J, with 10 bases in between. This CDR3 has 14 amino acids. Germline V gene sequence: CDR1 SNHLY, CDR2 FYNNEI. The CDR3 here is CASSVGVTTDTQYF. CDR3 nucleotide sequence: TGTGCCAGCAGTGTGGGCGTCACCACAGATACGCAGTATTTT.

This clone turned up a few times. CDR3 loop: CASSRNTGELFF. The CDR3 coding sequence is TGTGCCAGCAGCCGGAACACCGGGGAGCTGTTTTTT. The rearrangement links TRBV7-8 to TRBJ2-2; unclear D gene. There are 12 residues in the CDR3. CDR1 is SGHVS and CDR2 is FQNEAQ in the germline V gene. V lost 5 bases, J lost 1 base, and 2 bases lay in between.

This clone occurred a few times. The CDR3 protein is CASTPGEMETQYF. The CDR3 nucleotides are TGTGCCAGCACCCCGGGGGAGATGGAGACCCAGTACTTC. The chain joins TRBV21-1 to TRBJ2-5; the DNA was not used to check the table's D call, TRBD2. TRBV21-1 has pseudogene status. The CDR3 spans 13 residues.